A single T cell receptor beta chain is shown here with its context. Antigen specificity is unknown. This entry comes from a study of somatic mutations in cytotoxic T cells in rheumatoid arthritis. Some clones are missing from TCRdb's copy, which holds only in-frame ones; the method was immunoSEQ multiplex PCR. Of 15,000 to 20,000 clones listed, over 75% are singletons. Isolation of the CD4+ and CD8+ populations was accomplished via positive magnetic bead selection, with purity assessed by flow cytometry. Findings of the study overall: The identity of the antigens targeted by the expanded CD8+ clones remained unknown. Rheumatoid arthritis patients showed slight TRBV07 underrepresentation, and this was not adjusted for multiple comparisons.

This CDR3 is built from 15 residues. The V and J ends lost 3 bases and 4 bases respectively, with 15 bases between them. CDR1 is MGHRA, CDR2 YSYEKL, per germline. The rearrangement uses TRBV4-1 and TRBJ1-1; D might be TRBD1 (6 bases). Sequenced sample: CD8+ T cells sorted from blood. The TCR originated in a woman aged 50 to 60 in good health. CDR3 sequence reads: CASSHRIGGTTEAFF. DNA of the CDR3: TGCGCCAGCAGCCACCGAATAGGGGGTACCACTGAAGCTTTCTTT.